These T cell receptor beta chains were read from a single sample in a study of shared clonotypes between healthy human individuals. Sequencing used immunoSEQ multiplex PCR; TCRdb keeps in-frame clones, though not all of them. The top ten hold about 1.1% of the sample, which has millions of clones, about 95% seen once. The sequenced sample consisted of naive CD8+ T cells sorted from blood. These receptors were obtained from a man between 18 and 29 years old in good health. CDR3s include the opening cysteine and the closing phenylalanine or tryptophan. A D gene is named only where the DNA matches it firmly. Clone size is not always given. Where it is, it says once, few, many or a class for expanded clones.

D gene: NA
clone size: NA
V gene: TRBV5-1
J gene: TRBJ2-7
CDR3 DNA: TGCGCCAGCAGCTACTCCACAGGATCCTACGAGCAGTACTTC
CDR3 protein: CASSYSTGSYEQYF

D gene: NA
clone size: NA
V gene: TRBV7-9
J gene: TRBJ2-7
CDR3 DNA: TGTGCCAGCAGCCCGCGTCGGGACTCCTACGAGCAGTACTTC
CDR3 protein: CASSPRRDSYEQYF

D gene: TRBD1
clone size: once
V gene: TRBV4-1
J gene: TRBJ2-4
CDR3 DNA: TGCGCCAGCAGCCAAGCGGGACAGGCTCCCAACATTCAGTACTTC
CDR3 protein: CASSQAGQAPNIQYF

D gene: TRBD1
clone size: NA
V gene: TRBV28
J gene: TRBJ2-7
CDR3 DNA: TGTGCCAGCAGTTTGACAGGGAGTGACTACGAGCAGTACTTC
CDR3 protein: CASSLTGSDYEQYF

D gene: TRBD2
clone size: NA
V gene: TRBV4-1
J gene: TRBJ2-2
CDR3 DNA: TGCGCCAGCAGCCAAGACCCTAGCGGGAGGAACACCGGGGAGCTGTTTTTT
CDR3 protein: CASSQDPSGRNTGELFF

D gene: NA
clone size: NA
V gene: TRBV28
J gene: TRBJ2-5
CDR3 DNA: TGTGCCAGCAGTTTATTAAGTGCCTATACAGCGCAAGAGACCCAGTACTTC
CDR3 protein: CASSLLSAYTAQETQYF

D gene: TRBD2
clone size: NA
V gene: TRBV7-9
J gene: TRBJ2-7
CDR3 DNA: TGTGCCGGCGCGCGGGAGGGCTACGAGCAGTACTTC
CDR3 protein: CAGAREGYEQYF

D gene: TRBD2
clone size: NA
V gene: TRBV2
J gene: TRBJ2-1
CDR3 DNA: TGTGCCAGCAGCCCCGTTCGCCTAGCGGGCCAGGACAATGAGCAGTTCTTC
CDR3 protein: CASSPVRLAGQDNEQFF

D gene: NA
clone size: NA
V gene: TRBV7-9
J gene: TRBJ2-1
CDR3 DNA: TGTGCCAGCGCGTTCTTCGGGGTGGACTACAATGAGCAGTTCTTC
CDR3 protein: CASAFFGVDYNEQFF

D gene: NA
clone size: NA
V gene: TRBV11-2
J gene: TRBJ2-6
CDR3 DNA: TGTGCCAGCAGCTTAGATGGCGGGAAGGTGCCTGGGGCCAACGTCCTGACTTTC
CDR3 protein: CASSLDGGKVPGANVLTF

D gene: NA
clone size: NA
V gene: TRBV2
J gene: TRBJ2-7
CDR3 DNA: TGTGCCAGCAGTGGCGGGAATTTCTACGAGCAGTACTTC
CDR3 protein: CASSGGNFYEQYF

D gene: NA
clone size: NA
V gene: TRBV15
J gene: TRBJ1-2
CDR3 DNA: TGTGCCACCAGTACGGGGGGCGAGAACTATGGCTACACCTTC
CDR3 protein: CATSTGGENYGYTF

D gene: NA
clone size: few
V gene: TRBV15
J gene: TRBJ1-5
CDR3 DNA: TGTGCCACCAGCAGGGGCAATCAGCCCCAGCATTTT
CDR3 protein: CATSRGNQPQHF

D gene: TRBD2
clone size: few
V gene: TRBV10-3
J gene: TRBJ2-7
CDR3 DNA: TGTGCCATCAGTGAGGGACTAGTGCAGCAGTACTTC
CDR3 protein: CAISEGLVQQYF

D gene: NA
clone size: NA
V gene: TRBV6-5
J gene: TRBJ1-1
CDR3 DNA: TGTGCCAGCCGAATGGGGAGGTACACTGAAGCTTTCTTT
CDR3 protein: CASRMGRYTEAFF

D gene: NA
clone size: NA
V gene: TRBV19
J gene: TRBJ1-5
CDR3 DNA: TGTGCCAGTCTCTTGCACCGTAGTTATAGCAATCAGCCCCAGCATTTT
CDR3 protein: CASLLHRSYSNQPQHF

D gene: TRBD2
clone size: NA
V gene: TRBV6-5
J gene: TRBJ2-7
CDR3 DNA: TGTGCCAGCAGTTACGACGTAGCGGGAGTTGGGGAGCAGTACTTC
CDR3 protein: CASSYDVAGVGEQYF

D gene: NA
clone size: once
V gene: TRBV13
J gene: TRBJ2-1
CDR3 DNA: TGTGCCAGCAGCTTAGCTGGGATGGACTACAATGAGCAGTTCTTC
CDR3 protein: CASSLAGMDYNEQFF

D gene: NA
clone size: NA
V gene: TRBV27
J gene: TRBJ1-6
CDR3 DNA: TGTGCCAGCAGTTCCGGACAGCAATCACCCCTCCACTTT
CDR3 protein: CASSSGQQSPLHF

D gene: NA
clone size: few
V gene: TRBV6-1
J gene: TRBJ2-3
CDR3 DNA: TGTGCCAGCAGTGTTGTGGTTGATACGCAGTATTTT
CDR3 protein: CASSVVVDTQYF

D gene: NA
clone size: once
V gene: TRBV19
J gene: TRBJ1-6
CDR3 DNA: TGTGCCAGTAGTATGGCGGGGGAAGAGTCCTATAATTCACCCCTCCACTTT
CDR3 protein: CASSMAGEESYNSPLHF

D gene: NA
clone size: NA
V gene: TRBV9
J gene: TRBJ2-3
CDR3 DNA: TGTGCCAGCAGCGATAACGCAGATACGCAGTATTTT
CDR3 protein: CASSDNADTQYF

D gene: NA
clone size: NA
V gene: TRBV5-8
J gene: TRBJ1-6
CDR3 DNA: TGTGCCAGCAGCTCGCTTCGTCGGGGCCTCTCCTATAATTCACCCCTCCACTTT
CDR3 protein: CASSSLRRGLSYNSPLHF

D gene: NA
clone size: NA
V gene: TRBV11-2
J gene: TRBJ2-5
CDR3 DNA: TGTGCCAGCAGCCAGTCCGGGGCCTTGTCGCAGGCCCAGTACTTC
CDR3 protein: CASSQSGALSQAQYF

D gene: TRBD2
clone size: NA
V gene: TRBV7-8
J gene: TRBJ2-7
CDR3 DNA: TGTGCCAGCAGCTTAGTTCGGACTAGCGGCTACGAGCAGTACTTC
CDR3 protein: CASSLVRTSGYEQYF

D gene: TRBD1
clone size: once
V gene: TRBV7-2
J gene: TRBJ2-1
CDR3 DNA: TGTGCCAGCAGCTGGCCGGGACAGCGATACAATGAGCAGTTCTTC
CDR3 protein: CASSWPGQRYNEQFF

D gene: NA
clone size: NA
V gene: TRBV19
J gene: TRBJ2-5
CDR3 DNA: TGTGCCAGTAGTATAGACGCGGTGGAACAAGAGACCCAGTACTTC
CDR3 protein: CASSIDAVEQETQYF

D gene: NA
clone size: NA
V gene: TRBV19
J gene: TRBJ2-7
CDR3 DNA: TGTGCCAGTAGTATAGAGTTAACCTACGAGCAGTACTTC
CDR3 protein: CASSIELTYEQYF

D gene: NA
clone size: NA
V gene: TRBV21-1
J gene: TRBJ2-2
CDR3 DNA: TGTGCCAGCAGCAAAGACACTTCCGCGGTATATAGCGGGGCAAGGTCCGGGGAGCTGTTTTTT
CDR3 protein: CASSKDTSAVYSGARSGELFF

D gene: NA
clone size: NA
V gene: TRBV7-2
J gene: TRBJ2-7
CDR3 DNA: TGTGCCAGCAGCCCCGGGACTGGAGCCTACGAGCAGTACTTC
CDR3 protein: CASSPGTGAYEQYF

D gene: TRBD2
clone size: NA
V gene: TRBV5-1
J gene: TRBJ2-3
CDR3 DNA: TGCGCCAGCAGCTTGGCGACTAGCGGGAGTGATACGCAGTATTTT
CDR3 protein: CASSLATSGSDTQYF

D gene: NA
clone size: few
V gene: TRBV19
J gene: TRBJ2-7
CDR3 DNA: TGTGCCAGTAGTATAGGGTGGCAGGGCGGCAACGAGCAGTACTTC
CDR3 protein: CASSIGWQGGNEQYF

D gene: TRBD2
clone size: NA
V gene: TRBV30
J gene: TRBJ2-3
CDR3 DNA: TGTGCCTGGAGCTCCGGGACTAGCGGGGGGTTCAGCACAGATACGCAGTATTTT
CDR3 protein: CAWSSGTSGGFSTDTQYF

D gene: TRBD2
clone size: NA
V gene: TRBV27
J gene: TRBJ2-3
CDR3 DNA: TGTGCCAGCAGTTTGGGACTAGCGTACGGTACGCAGTATTTT
CDR3 protein: CASSLGLAYGTQYF

D gene: NA
clone size: NA
V gene: TRBV4-1
J gene: TRBJ2-1
CDR3 DNA: TGCGCCAGCAGCCAAGAGGGCCGGGAGCCGGATGAGCAGTTCTTC
CDR3 protein: CASSQEGREPDEQFF

D gene: TRBD2
clone size: NA
V gene: TRBV19
J gene: TRBJ2-5
CDR3 DNA: TGTGCCAGTAGTCCCCTAGCGGGCGGGGAGACCCAGTACTTC
CDR3 protein: CASSPLAGGETQYF

D gene: NA
clone size: NA
V gene: TRBV11-3
J gene: TRBJ2-7
CDR3 DNA: TGTGCCAGCAGCCCCCTAGGCGGGGACGAGCAGTACTTC
CDR3 protein: CASSPLGGDEQYF

D gene: TRBD2
clone size: NA
V gene: TRBV27
J gene: TRBJ2-1
CDR3 DNA: TGTGCCAGCAGTTCGGGACTAGCGGGGGTCGATGAGCAGTTCTTC
CDR3 protein: CASSSGLAGVDEQFF

D gene: NA
clone size: NA
V gene: TRBV30
J gene: TRBJ2-1
CDR3 DNA: TGTGCCTGGAGTGTACCGGGTGAGCAGTTCTTC
CDR3 protein: CAWSVPGEQFF

D gene: NA
clone size: NA
V gene: TRBV30
J gene: TRBJ1-1
CDR3 DNA: TGTGCCTATGAATGGGGGACCACTGAAGCTTTCTTT
CDR3 protein: CAYEWGTTEAFF

D gene: TRBD2
clone size: NA
V gene: TRBV4-1
J gene: TRBJ2-2
CDR3 DNA: TGCGCCGGACGTTTAGGGACTAGCGTTCAATCCACGTACACCGGGGAGCTGTTTTTT
CDR3 protein: CAGRLGTSVQSTYTGELFF

D gene: NA
clone size: once
V gene: TRBV10-3
J gene: TRBJ1-2
CDR3 DNA: TGTGCCATCAGTGAAGCACCGGGACTAAACTATGGCTACACCTTC
CDR3 protein: CAISEAPGLNYGYTF

D gene: NA
clone size: NA
V gene: TRBV5-1
J gene: TRBJ2-3
CDR3 DNA: TGCGCCAGCAGCTTGGAAGGCGGAGCAGATACGCAGTATTTT
CDR3 protein: CASSLEGGADTQYF

D gene: TRBD2
clone size: NA
V gene: TRBV7-9
J gene: TRBJ2-3
CDR3 DNA: TGTGCCAGCAGCTTTCCTAGCGGGTCCCCCACAGATACGCAGTATTTT
CDR3 protein: CASSFPSGSPTDTQYF

D gene: NA
clone size: once
V gene: TRBV6-5
J gene: TRBJ2-7
CDR3 DNA: TGTGCCAGCAGTTTTCACCTTGGCAACGAGCAGTACTTC
CDR3 protein: CASSFHLGNEQYF

D gene: NA
clone size: NA
V gene: TRBV5-1
J gene: TRBJ2-7
CDR3 DNA: TGCGCCAGCAGCTTGGGGGGACAATACTACGAGCAGTACTTC
CDR3 protein: CASSLGGQYYEQYF

D gene: NA
clone size: NA
V gene: TRBV9
J gene: TRBJ1-1
CDR3 DNA: TGTGCCAGCAGCGTAGGAGGGGTGGCCACTGAAGCTTTCTTT
CDR3 protein: CASSVGGVATEAFF

D gene: TRBD2
clone size: NA
V gene: TRBV4-3
J gene: TRBJ2-1
CDR3 DNA: TGCGCCAGCACGCACCGACTAGCGGGAGAATCGAATGAGCAGTTCTTC
CDR3 protein: CASTHRLAGESNEQFF

D gene: TRBD2
clone size: once
V gene: TRBV19
J gene: TRBJ2-5
CDR3 DNA: TGTGCCAGTAGTATAGGGGGAGGGGAGACCCAGTACTTC
CDR3 protein: CASSIGGGETQYF

D gene: NA
clone size: NA
V gene: TRBV21-1
J gene: TRBJ2-3
CDR3 DNA: TGTGCCAGCAGCAAAGAGAACAGGGTTAAAGATACGCAGTATTTT
CDR3 protein: CASSKENRVKDTQYF

D gene: TRBD1
clone size: NA
V gene: TRBV27
J gene: TRBJ2-7
CDR3 DNA: TGTGCCAGCAGTATCCGGGACAGCTCCTACGAGCAGTACTTC
CDR3 protein: CASSIRDSSYEQYF

D gene: NA
clone size: NA
V gene: TRBV5-1
J gene: TRBJ2-7
CDR3 DNA: TGCGCCAGCAGCTTGGGGCCTGAGAGGGAGCAGTACTTC
CDR3 protein: CASSLGPEREQYF

D gene: TRBD1
clone size: NA
V gene: TRBV6-4
J gene: TRBJ1-6
CDR3 DNA: TGTGCCAGCAGTGACGGATGGACAGGGAATTCACCCCTCCACTTT
CDR3 protein: CASSDGWTGNSPLHF

D gene: TRBD2
clone size: NA
V gene: TRBV6-1
J gene: TRBJ2-5
CDR3 DNA: TGTGCCAGCAGTGATGTGGTGCGGGGGGAGGGGACCCAGTACTTC
CDR3 protein: CASSDVVRGEGTQYF

D gene: TRBD2
clone size: NA
V gene: TRBV7-8
J gene: TRBJ2-7
CDR3 DNA: TGTGCCAGCAGCTCAACGGCGGGAGAGGGATACGAGCAGTACTTC
CDR3 protein: CASSSTAGEGYEQYF

D gene: TRBD1
clone size: NA
V gene: TRBV9
J gene: TRBJ1-1
CDR3 DNA: TGTGCCAGCAGCGTGGCTGACAGGGTCACTGAAGCTTTCTTT
CDR3 protein: CASSVADRVTEAFF

D gene: TRBD1
clone size: NA
V gene: TRBV6-5
J gene: TRBJ2-7
CDR3 DNA: TGTGCCAGCAGCGGGACAGGGGGGTACGAGCAGTACTTC
CDR3 protein: CASSGTGGYEQYF

D gene: TRBD1
clone size: NA
V gene: TRBV5-6
J gene: TRBJ1-2
CDR3 DNA: TGTGCCAGCAGCTTGGGGGGACAGGATGGCTACACCTTC
CDR3 protein: CASSLGGQDGYTF

D gene: TRBD1
clone size: NA
V gene: TRBV7-6
J gene: TRBJ1-5
CDR3 DNA: TGTGCCAGCGGACAGGGCGGCAATCAGCCCCAGCATTTT
CDR3 protein: CASGQGGNQPQHF